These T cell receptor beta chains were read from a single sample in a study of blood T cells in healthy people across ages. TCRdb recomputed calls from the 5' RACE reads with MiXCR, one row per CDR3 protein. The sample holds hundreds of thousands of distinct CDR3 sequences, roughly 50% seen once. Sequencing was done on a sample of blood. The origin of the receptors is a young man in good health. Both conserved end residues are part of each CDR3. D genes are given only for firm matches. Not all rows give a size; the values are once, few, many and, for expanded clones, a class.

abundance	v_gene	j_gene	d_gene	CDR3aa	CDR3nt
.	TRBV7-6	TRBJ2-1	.	CASSGGRFNEQFF	TGTGCCAGCAGCGGGGGGAGGTTTAATGAGCAGTTCTTC
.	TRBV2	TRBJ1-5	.	CASSEEGFIMSQHF	TGTGCCAGCAGTGAAGAGGGTTTTATCATGTCCCAGCATTTT
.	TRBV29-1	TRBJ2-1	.	CSYSGGYNGQFF	TGCAGCTACTCAGGAGGATACAATGGGCAGTTCTTC
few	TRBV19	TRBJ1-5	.	CASRSGNQPQHF	TGTGCCAGTAGATCCGGGAATCAGCCCCAGCATTTT
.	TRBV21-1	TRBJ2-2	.	CASSGLAGGSGELFF	TGTGCCAGCAGCGGACTAGCGGGAGGGTCCGGGGAGCTGTTTTTT
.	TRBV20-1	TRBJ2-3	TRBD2	CSAHPIDSGGRTDTQYF	TGCAGTGCTCATCCCATAGATTCGGGGGGGAGGACAGATACGCAGTATTTT
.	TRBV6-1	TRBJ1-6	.	CASSNSGTYNSPLHF	TGTGCCAGCAGTAACTCCGGGACTTATAATTCACCCCTCCACTTT
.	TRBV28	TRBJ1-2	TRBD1	CASRSGGHGYTF	TGTGCCAGCAGATCAGGGGGCCATGGCTACACCTTC
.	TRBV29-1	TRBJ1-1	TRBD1	CSVVQGATMNTEAFF	TGCAGCGTTGTTCAGGGGGCAACTATGAACACTGAAGCTTTCTTT
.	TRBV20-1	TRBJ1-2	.	CSAVDGVYGYTF	TGCAGTGCTGTTGACGGGGTTTATGGCTACACCTTC
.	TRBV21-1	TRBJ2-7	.	CANKKRVSYEQYF	TGTGCCAACAAGAAAAGGGTCTCCTACGAGCAGTACTTC
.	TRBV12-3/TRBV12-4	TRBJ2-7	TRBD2	CASSSLAGAYEQYF	TGTGCCAGCAGTTCCCTAGCGGGAGCCTACGAGCAGTACTTC
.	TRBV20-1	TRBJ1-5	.	CSALGATNQPQHF	TGCAGTGCTTTGGGGGCGACCAATCAGCCCCAGCATTTT
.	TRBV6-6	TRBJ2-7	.	CASSPGHTYEQYF	TGTGCCAGCAGCCCCGGACACACCTACGAGCAGTACTTC
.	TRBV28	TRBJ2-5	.	CASSLNKETQYF	TGTGCCAGTAGTTTGAACAAAGAGACCCAGTACTTC
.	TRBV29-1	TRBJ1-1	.	CSVNGQLNTEAFF	TGCAGCGTCAACGGACAGCTGAACACTGAAGCTTTCTTT
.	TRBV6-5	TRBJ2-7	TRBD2	CATVGTNYEQYF	TGTGCCACCGTCGGGACTAACTACGAGCAGTACTTC
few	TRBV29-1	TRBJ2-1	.	CSVLWEAIYEQFF	TGCAGCGTTTTGTGGGAGGCCATCTATGAGCAGTTCTTC
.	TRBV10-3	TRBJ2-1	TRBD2	CATVGLAGANEQFF	TGTGCCACCGTGGGTCTAGCGGGAGCCAATGAGCAGTTCTTC
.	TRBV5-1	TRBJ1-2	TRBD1	CASSRQGADGYTF	TGCGCCAGCAGCCGACAGGGGGCTGATGGCTACACCTTC
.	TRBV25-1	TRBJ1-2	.	CASSDPQGYYGYTF	TGTGCCAGCAGTGACCCCCAGGGGTACTATGGCTACACCTTC
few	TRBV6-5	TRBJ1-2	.	CASSYSFVGLEGYTF	TGTGCCAGCAGTTACTCGTTCGTAGGGTTAGAGGGCTACACCTTC
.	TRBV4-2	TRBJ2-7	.	CASSQDQEGPYEQYF	TGTGCCAGCAGCCAAGATCAGGAAGGGCCCTACGAGCAGTACTTC
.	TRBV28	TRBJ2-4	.	CASSSGARNIQYF	TGTGCCAGCAGCTCGGGAGCCCGTAACATTCAGTACTTC
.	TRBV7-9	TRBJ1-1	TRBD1	CASSLAGTGEAFF	TGTGCCAGCAGCTTAGCCGGGACAGGTGAAGCTTTCTTT
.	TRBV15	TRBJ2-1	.	CATSRAASSRAGEQFF	TGTGCCACCAGCCGAGCGGCTAGTTCGAGGGCAGGTGAGCAGTTCTTC
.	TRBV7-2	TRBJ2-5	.	CASSFNRLESETQSF	TGTGCCAGCAGCTTTAACCGCTTGGAATCAGAGACCCAGTCCTTC
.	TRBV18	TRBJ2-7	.	CASSSGPRSSYEQYF	TGTGCCAGCTCATCGGGTCCGCGTAGCTCCTACGAGCAGTACTTC
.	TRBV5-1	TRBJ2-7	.	CASSLTAISYEQYF	TGCGCCAGCAGCTTGACAGCGATCTCCTACGAGCAGTACTTC
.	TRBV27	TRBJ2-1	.	CASSLDRGNLDQFF	TGTGCCAGCAGTTTAGATAGGGGGAACTTAGACCAGTTCTTC
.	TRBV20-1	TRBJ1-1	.	CSAAAGGLPAEAFF	TGCAGTGCCGCCGCGGGTGGGCTCCCCGCTGAAGCTTTCTTT
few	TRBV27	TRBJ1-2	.	CASKSLGPGWILAGYTF	TGTGCCAGCAAGAGTTTGGGCCCGGGGTGGATTCTAGCTGGCTACACCTTC
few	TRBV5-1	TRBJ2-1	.	CASSLGTEGGEQFF	TGCGCCAGCAGCCTAGGGACAGAGGGGGGTGAGCAGTTCTTC
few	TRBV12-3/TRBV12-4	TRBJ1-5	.	CASSMVVGSQPQHF	TGTGCCAGCAGTATGGTTGTGGGTTCTCAGCCCCAGCATTTT
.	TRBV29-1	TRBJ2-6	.	CSVSREADSGANVLTF	TGCAGCGTATCTCGAGAGGCAGACTCTGGGGCCAACGTCCTGACTTTC
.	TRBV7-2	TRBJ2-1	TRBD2	CASSLGLAGVYNEQFF	TGTGCCAGCAGCTTAGGTTTAGCGGGAGTCTACAATGAGCAGTTCTTC
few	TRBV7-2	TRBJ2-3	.	CASSLLQGTDTQYF	TGTGCCAGCAGCTTACTGCAGGGCACAGATACGCAGTATTTT
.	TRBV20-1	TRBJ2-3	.	CSASTRARTDTQYF	TGCAGTGCTAGCACTAGGGCTCGTACAGATACGCAGTATTTT
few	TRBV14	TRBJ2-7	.	CASSQVPGFYEQYF	TGTGCCAGCAGCCAAGTTCCGGGCTTCTACGAGCAGTACTTC
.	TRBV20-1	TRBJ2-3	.	CSARGTVSTDTQYF	TGCAGTGCTAGAGGTACAGTAAGCACAGATACGCAGTATTTT